This T cell receptor (beta chain) was documented in a study of preoperative IRX-2 immunotherapy in early breast cancer. A few counts support this clone. Sequencing was performed with immunoSEQ multiplex PCR; in TCRdb, only in-frame clones are kept and a portion is missing. The table lists roughly 40,000 clones, approximately 75% of them singletons. The treatment denotes: preoperative locoregional IRX-2 cytokine immunotherapy. Preoperative locoregional IRX-2 cytokine immunotherapy was tested in the phase Ib source study. CDR1 is GTSNPN and CDR2 is SVGIG in the germline V gene (reference sequence). The ends were cut back, 0 bases at V and 4 bases at J, with 12 bases in the middle. The CDR3 sequence is 14 residues long.

The source is a human donor with breast cancer. This specimen consisted of tumor tissue, obtained after IRX-2 immunotherapy. This chain links TRBV30 with TRBJ1-1, with D unresolved. CDR3 in amino acids: CAWSVTPRITEAFF. CDR3 coding DNA: TGTGCCTGGAGTGTAACGCCACGGATCACTGAAGCTTTCTTT.